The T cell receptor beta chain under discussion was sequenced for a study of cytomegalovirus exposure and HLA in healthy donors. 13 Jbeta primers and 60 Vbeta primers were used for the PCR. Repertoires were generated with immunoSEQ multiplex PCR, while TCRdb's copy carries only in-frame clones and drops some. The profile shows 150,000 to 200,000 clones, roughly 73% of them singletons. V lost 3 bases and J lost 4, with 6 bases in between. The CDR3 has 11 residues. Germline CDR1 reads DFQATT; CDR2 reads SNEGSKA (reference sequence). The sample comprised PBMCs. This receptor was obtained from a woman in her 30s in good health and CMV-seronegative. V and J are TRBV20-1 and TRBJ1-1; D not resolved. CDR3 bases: TGCAGTGCTAGCAGGATCACTGAAGCTTTCTTT. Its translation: CSASRITEAFF.